Presented here are 29 T cell receptor beta chains from one specimen sequenced in a study of blood T cell repertoires in COVID-19 (dated by TCRdb to about 2020). Library preparation used the immunoSEQ multiplex PCR assay. In its TCRdb copy, this immuneACCESS table keeps in-frame sequences only and misses some clones. Where compared with another copy, unresolved V genes explain less than half of these, and the others have no known cause. Present in this sample are about 12,000 clones, approximately 85% of which were seen just once. The ten largest clones add up to around 5.6% of the sample. The specimen sequenced was peripheral blood. The receptor source for this set is a human donor in a cohort sampled during active COVID-19.

There are a few counts of this clone. This chain uses TRBV3-1 (or the pseudogene TRBV3-2) with TRBJ1-1, with D uncertain. V was pared by 4 bases and J by 1 base, with 16 bases between. Germline loops: CDR1 LGHDT, CDR2 YNNKEL (reference sequence). This CDR3 is 16 amino acids long. The CDR3: CASSPLAVGKNTEAFF. The CDR3 nucleotides are TGTGCCAGCAGCCCCTTAGCCGTGGGTAAGAACACTGAAGCTTTCTTT.

The chain has TRBV18 and TRBJ2-3; D perhaps matches TRBD2 (5 bases). The germline gives CDR1 KGHSH, CDR2 LQKENI. This CDR3 spans 16 amino acids. The V gene lost 1 base and the J gene lost 0 bases, with 11 bases spanning the gap. CDR3 sequence (DNA): TGTGCCAGCTCACCACTCCCCGGACTCAGCACAGATACGCAGTATTTT. Translation gives CASSPLPGLSTDTQYF. Full variable domain (outside the CDR3, taken from reference TRBV18 and TRBJ2-3): NAGVMQNPRHLVRRRGQEARLRCSPMKGHSHVYWYRQLPEEGLKFMVYLQKENIIDESGMPKERFSAEFPKEGPSILRIQQVVRGDSAAYFCASSPLPGLSTDTQYFGPGTRLTVL.

This clone has just one count. The rearrangement uses TRBV3-1 (or the pseudogene TRBV3-2) and TRBJ2-7, with 8 bases identical to TRBD2. The CDR3 consists of 15 residues. Germline CDR1 is LGHDT and CDR2 is YNNKEL (reference sequence). V lost 2 bases and J lost 2; bases outside the gene matches: 5. CDR3 region: CASSQSSGEAYEQYF. The CDR3 bases are TGTGCCAGCAGCCAAAGTAGCGGGGAAGCCTACGAGCAGTACTTC.

This sequence joins TRBV6-1 and TRBJ1-1, with D hard to call. Trimming cost V 1 base and J 1 base, with 4 bases left between them. Germline V gives CDR1 MNHNS, CDR2 SASEGT. The CDR3 is 13 residues long. In nucleotides, the CDR3 is TGTGCCAGCAGTGAAGACTCGAACACTGAAGCTTTCTTT. It is translated as CASSEDSNTEAFF.

This rearrangement joins TRBV9 to TRBJ2-2; tentative D call: TRBD1 (5 bases). The CDR3 extends over 15 amino acids. Germline CDR1 SGDLS, CDR2 YYNGEE. V dropped 3 bases and J dropped 7 bases, with 16 bases sitting between them. CDR3 DNA sequence: TGTGCCAGCAGCGGGGGCCAAGATATCGTCGGGGAGCTGTTTTTT. It specifies CASSGGQDIVGELFF.

V gene TRBV3-1 (or the pseudogene TRBV3-2) combines with J gene TRBJ2-1, with 9 bases fitting TRBD2. V dropped 4 bases and J dropped 3; count of bases not matched to a gene: 4. The CDR3 length is 15 residues. Germline V lookup: CDR1 LGHDT, CDR2 YNNKEL (reference sequence). The DNA of the CDR3 is TGTGCCAGCAGCCCTAGCGGGGTCATCTACAATGAGCAGTTCTTC. It translates to CASSPSGVIYNEQFF.

The CDR3 protein is CASSDQGEAQETQYF. The CDR3 DNA reads TGTGCCAGCTCGGACCAGGGGGAAGCACAAGAGACCCAGTACTTC. The V call is TRBV18, the J call TRBJ2-5, with TRBD1 matching 7 bases. In germline, CDR1 is KGHSH, CDR2 LQKENI. Germline trimming cut 6 bases from V and 2 bases from J; bases unmatched to any gene: 9. The CDR3 totals 15 residues.

The chain carries TRBV25-1 and TRBJ1-5; 9 bases are a match to TRBD1. Germline CDR1 and CDR2: MGHDK and SYGVNS. J gave up 2 bases and V 3 bases, and 8 bases lay outside the gene matches. The CDR3 is made up of 17 amino acids. The CDR3 here is CASSEGQGIEGNQPQHF. The DNA of the CDR3 is TGTGCCAGCAGTGAGGGACAGGGCATTGAGGGCAATCAGCCCCAGCATTTT.

This clone was recorded only once. The V gene is TRBV7-9, the J gene TRBJ2-3, with TRBD2 matching 7 bases. Trimming cost V 1 base and J 6 bases; bases outside gene matches: 7. The V gene's germline CDR1 is SEHNR and CDR2 FQNEAQ (reference sequence). The CDR3 covers 15 residues. This chain's CDR3 is CASSLEMGRADTQYF. The CDR3 nucleotides read TGTGCCAGCAGCTTAGAGATGGGGAGGGCGGATACGCAGTATTTT.

This clone appeared a single time. The V gene is TRBV3-1 (or the pseudogene TRBV3-2), the J gene TRBJ1-5, with a weak D call TRBD1 (5 bases). V was trimmed by 1 base and J by 3 bases, leaving 10 bases between them. CDR3 length: 15 amino acids. From germline, CDR1 is LGHDT and CDR2 YNNKEL (reference sequence). CDR3 DNA sequence: TGTGCCAGCAGCCAAGCCCCAGGGAACAATCAGCCCCAGCATTTT. This sequence encodes CASSQAPGNNQPQHF.

V is TRBV28 and J is TRBJ2-1; possible D gene TRBD2, 5 bases. Trimming took off 5 bases at V and 2 bases at J, with 13 bases between the two ends. The length of the CDR3 is 15 residues. Germline-derived CDR1 and CDR2 are MDHEN and SYDVKM. The CDR3 reads CASSSGRSAYNEQFF. The CDR3 bases are TGTGCCAGCAGTAGCGGACGGTCCGCCTACAATGAGCAGTTCTTC.

The genes are TRBV7-8 and TRBJ2-3, with TRBD1 matching 7 bases. After removal of 2 bases from V and 0 bases from J, the junction contained 5 bases not matched to a gene. Per the germline V gene, CDR1 is SGHVS and CDR2 is FQNEAQ. CDR3 length: 16 residues. CDR3 loop: CASSLSRGISTDTQYF. In DNA, the CDR3 is TGTGCCAGCAGCTTATCCAGGGGGATTAGCACAGATACGCAGTATTTT.

The table lists this clone with a few counts. The gene calls are TRBV25-1 and TRBJ1-6; TRBD1 matches 7 bases. Germline loops: CDR1 MGHDK, CDR2 SYGVNS. J gave up 9 bases and V 4 bases, and 6 bases lay outside the gene matches. CDR3 size: 14 residues. The CDR3: CASSVRGRTSPLHF. The CDR3 DNA is TGTGCCAGCAGTGTGAGGGGGCGAACTTCACCCCTCCACTTT.

The chain is built from TRBV9 and TRBJ2-1, with 7 bases identical to TRBD2. This CDR3 has 16 amino acids. Trimming removed 4 bases from V and 5 bases from J; junction bases left unmatched: 12. Germline V gives CDR1 SGDLS, CDR2 YYNGEE. The CDR3 nucleotides read TGTGCCAGCAGCACGGAGGGGCGGGGGAGAGACAATGAGCAGTTCTTC. It specifies CASSTEGRGRDNEQFF.

V usage is TRBV5-5 and J usage is TRBJ2-5; 9 nucleotides line up with TRBD2. The junction had 5 bases not matched to a gene; V was cut back by 7 bases and J by 4 bases. Germline V gives CDR1 SGHKS, CDR2 YYEKEE (reference sequence). The CDR3 totals 13 residues. The CDR3 loop is CASVAGVRETQYF. The CDR3 nucleotides are TGTGCCAGCGTAGCGGGGGTCAGAGAGACCCAGTACTTC.

This chain links TRBV2 with TRBJ2-3; D not resolved. The CDR3 extends over 11 amino acids. V lost 6 bases, J lost 2 bases, and 3 bases lay in between. Germline V lookup: CDR1 SNHLY, CDR2 FYNNEI. The CDR3 nucleotides read TGTGCCAGCAGCCTCACAGATACGCAGTATTTT. This translates into CASSLTDTQYF.

The genes are TRBV20-1 and TRBJ2-7; the D gene is possibly TRBD1 (6 bases). Germline CDR1 reads DFQATT; CDR2 reads SNEGSKA (reference sequence). The V gene lost 3 bases and the J gene lost 4 bases, with 16 bases spanning the gap. The CDR3 is 14 residues long. As DNA, the CDR3 is TGCAGTGCTAGTGCTACTGGGACACAGTACGAGCAGTACTTC. Its protein product is CSASATGTQYEQYF.

The chain carries TRBV10-2 and TRBJ1-4, with D possibly TRBD1 on 5 matching bases. The CDR3 covers 15 residues. V lost 2 bases to trimming and J lost 0 bases, with 7 bases between them. Germline CDR1 WSHSY, CDR2 SAAADI. The CDR3 DNA sequence: TGCGCCAGCAGTGAGCCGGGGGCAACTAATGAAAAACTGTTTTTT. Its protein product is CASSEPGATNEKLFF.

The V gene is TRBV2, the J gene TRBJ1-4; D not resolved. This CDR3 is 13 amino acids long. The V end lost 8 bases, the J end lost 7 bases, and 14 bases lay between the germline ends. Germline CDR1 is SNHLY and CDR2 is FYNNEI. CDR3 bases: TGTGCCAGCGCCTGGGGAGGTGGTGAAAAACTGTTTTTT. This sequence encodes CASAWGGGEKLFF. Based on the CDR3 plus reference TRBV2 and TRBJ1-4, the full variable domain is EPEVTQTPSHQVTQMGQEVILRCVPISNHLYFYWYRQILGQKVEFLVSFYNNEISEKSEIFDDQFSVERPDGSNFTLKIRSTKLEDSAMYFCASAWGGGEKLFFGSGTQLSVL.

V is TRBV20-1 and J is TRBJ1-2; no firm D call. Looked up from germline, CDR1 is DFQATT and CDR2 is SNEGSKA (reference sequence). V dropped 6 bases and J dropped 2 bases, with 4 bases sitting between them. This CDR3 is 10 amino acids long. For the CDR3, the DNA is TGCAGTGCCAAAAACTATGGCTACACCTTC. Amino acids: CSAKNYGYTF.

The chain is built from TRBV20-1 and TRBJ1-1; D gene unclear. CDR3 length: 11 amino acids. The germline V gene has CDR1 DFQATT and CDR2 SNEGSKA (reference sequence). CDR3 sequence: CRDSMNTEAFF. CDR3 coding DNA: TGCAGGGACTCTATGAACACTGAAGCTTTCTTT.

The V gene is TRBV9, the J gene TRBJ2-3; 7 bases are shared with TRBD1. Germline trimming cut 3 bases from V and 0 bases from J; bases unmatched to any gene: 1. Per germline, CDR1 SGDLS and CDR2 YYNGEE. This CDR3 is 14 amino acids long. CDR3 bases: TGTGCCAGCAGCGACAGGGGAAGCACAGATACGCAGTATTTT. It translates to CASSDRGSTDTQYF.

The chain employs TRBV2 and TRBJ2-2, with 10 positions matching TRBD1. The CDR3 totals 15 residues. The germline CDR1 and CDR2 sequences are SNHLY and FYNNEI. V trimming: 7 bases; J trimming: 4 bases; junction bases outside the gene matches: 6. The CDR3 protein is CASTQWTGGTGELFF. The CDR3 nucleotides read TGTGCCAGCACCCAATGGACAGGGGGCACCGGGGAGCTGTTTTTT.

The gene calls are TRBV5-1 and TRBJ2-6; 15 nucleotides agree with TRBD2. The CDR3 contains 19 residues. V lost 4 bases and J lost 0; bases outside the gene matches: 5. Germline CDR1 is SGHRS and CDR2 is YFSETQ. This CDR3 reads CASSVGTSGRPSGANVLTF. CDR3 sequence (DNA): TGCGCCAGCAGCGTCGGGACTAGCGGGAGGCCCTCTGGGGCCAACGTCCTGACTTTC. The complete variable domain, with remaining parts taken from reference TRBV5-1 and TRBJ2-6, reads KAGVTQTPRYLIKTRGQQVTLSCSPISGHRSVSWYQQTPGQGLQFLFEYFSETQRNKGNFPGRFSGRQFSNSRSEMNVSTLELGDSALYLCASSVGTSGRPSGANVLTFGAGSRLTVL.

V and J are TRBV11-2 and TRBJ1-3, with TRBD1 matching over 7 bases. The CDR3 spans 15 residues. V shed 5 bases and J 3 bases; nucleotides not matched to a gene: 7. The germline gives CDR1 SGHAT, CDR2 FQNNGV. CDR3: CASSAGTVSGNTIYF. The CDR3 region has the DNA TGTGCCAGCAGCGCCGGGACAGTAAGTGGAAACACCATATATTTT.

The chain carries TRBV5-4 and TRBJ2-5, with D perhaps TRBD1 (5 bases). This CDR3 comprises 15 residues. The V end lost 1 base, the J end lost 4 bases, and 14 bases lay between the germline ends. Germline CDR1 reads SGHNT; CDR2 reads YYREEE (reference sequence). CDR3: CASSLSGWVGETQYF. The CDR3 DNA reads as TGTGCCAGCAGCTTGTCAGGGTGGGTAGGAGAGACCCAGTACTTC.

The chain carries TRBV10-1 and TRBJ2-5; TRBD2 aligns across 14 bases. Looked up from germline, CDR1 is WNHNN and CDR2 is SYGVQD (reference sequence). The V segment lost 4 bases and the J segment 5 bases; nucleotides outside the gene matches: 6. This CDR3 is built from 16 residues. This chain's CDR3 is CASSAGTSGSQETQYF. The CDR3, as DNA: TGCGCCAGCAGTGCGGGGACTAGCGGGAGCCAGGAGACCCAGTACTTC.

This chain uses TRBV7-2 with TRBJ1-2; 8 bases are a match to TRBD1. The V gene's germline CDR1 is SGHTA and CDR2 FQGNSA. V lost 1 base, J lost 6 bases, and 4 bases stayed unmatched. The CDR3 runs to 14 residues. Here the CDR3 DNA reads TGTGCCAGCAGCTTAGAGACAGGGGACAATGGCTACACCTTC. Its translation: CASSLETGDNGYTF.

The chain employs TRBV7-3 and TRBJ2-3, with D perhaps matching TRBD2 (6 bases). The CDR3 runs 12 residues. From germline, CDR1 is SGHTA and CDR2 FQGTGA. Trimming left V 5 bases short and J 6 bases short, with 9 bases between. DNA of the CDR3: TGTGCCAGCAGCCGACTAGGGGATACGCAGTATTTT. It yields the protein CASSRLGDTQYF.